These 31 T cell receptor beta chains share one sample of origin, sequenced in a study of blood T cell repertoires in COVID-19. Clones were read by immunoSEQ multiplex PCR, and TCRdb kept only the in-frame ones, dropping some. This sample yields nearly 300,000 clones, of which about 90% are seen a single time; under 3.5% belongs to the top ten. The sequenced material came from PBMCs or T cells enriched from blood (not recorded which). These TCRs come from a woman aged 50 to 60 who had been exposed to COVID-19.

V usage is TRBV7-2 and J usage is TRBJ1-3, with a tentative D call TRBD1 (6 bases). This CDR3 comprises 15 residues. Between the trimmed V and J ends, which lost 1 base and 4 bases, there was a span of 11 bases. Germline V gene sequence: CDR1 SGHTA, CDR2 FQGNSA. Here the CDR3 DNA reads TGTGCCAGCAGCTTAGATCAGGGGTCAGGAAACACCATATATTTT. Residues: CASSLDQGSGNTIYF.

This clone came up a few times. Here the CDR3 reads CASSIGGRGFGELFF. CDR3 DNA: TGTGCCAGTAGTATAGGAGGCAGGGGATTCGGGGAGCTGTTTTTT. The chain is built from TRBV19 and TRBJ2-2, with D maybe TRBD1 (6 bases). Germline V gene sequence: CDR1 LNHDA, CDR2 SQIVND (reference sequence). V shed 1 base and J shed 7 bases, with 13 bases lying between them. The CDR3 sequence is 15 residues long.

The chain carries TRBV28 and TRBJ1-2, with D uncertain. Trimming took 7 bases from V and 4 from J, leaving 22 bases between them. Germline V CDR1 and CDR2: MDHEN, SYDVKM. The CDR3 totals 16 residues. The CDR3 region has the DNA TGTGCCAGCAAAAGAGGGAGTACTACCGAATTCTATGGCTACACCTTC. It is translated as CASKRGSTTEFYGYTF.

The DNA of the CDR3 is TGCGCCAGCAGCCCGGGACAGGGCGCCATACAAGAGACCCAGTACTTC. Encoded protein: CASSPGQGAIQETQYF. The chain couples TRBV5-1 to TRBJ2-5; 9 bases are shared with TRBD1. This CDR3 comprises 16 residues. From germline, CDR1 is SGHRS and CDR2 YFSETQ. Losses at the gene ends were 4 bases for V and 2 bases for J; bases not matched to a gene: 9. The whole variable domain, remainder taken from reference TRBV5-1 and TRBJ2-5, is KAGVTQTPRYLIKTRGQQVTLSCSPISGHRSVSWYQQTPGQGLQFLFEYFSETQRNKGNFPGRFSGRQFSNSRSEMNVSTLELGDSALYLCASSPGQGAIQETQYFGPGTRLLVL.

This clone came up a few times. The rearrangement links TRBV5-6 to TRBJ2-3; 7 bases are shared with TRBD1. Germline trimming cut 6 bases from V and 2 bases from J; bases unmatched to any gene: 12. This CDR3 region has 16 residues. CDR1 and CDR2 (germline): SGHDT, YYEEEE. CDR3 residues: CASIKTGTELTDTQYF. The CDR3 DNA follows: TGTGCCAGCATCAAGACAGGGACAGAACTCACAGATACGCAGTATTTT.

To note about this clone: Other DNA sequences of this sample code for an identical CDR3. V usage is TRBV18 and J usage is TRBJ2-7; 9 bases map to TRBD1. The junction had 1 base not matched to a gene; V was cut back by 3 bases and J by 1 base. The germline gives CDR1 KGHSH, CDR2 LQKENI. The CDR3 is 14 residues long. The CDR3 bases are TGTGCCAGCTCACCCGGGACAGGGTCCTACGAGCAGTACTTC. It specifies CASSPGTGSYEQYF.

J is TRBJ2-2 and V is TRBV15; D gene unclear. Germline V gene lookup returns CDR1 LNHNV and CDR2 YYDKDF (reference sequence). V shed 4 bases and J shed 5 bases, with 8 bases lying between them. The CDR3 totals 13 residues. CDR3 loop: CATSIFRTGELFF. CDR3 coding DNA: TGTGCCACCAGCATATTCAGGACCGGGGAGCTGTTTTTT.

The V call is TRBV9, the J call TRBJ1-2; 11 bases agree with TRBD1. V lost 0 bases and J lost 8; bases outside the gene matches: 3. Per the germline V gene, CDR1 is SGDLS and CDR2 is YYNGEE. This CDR3 region has 14 residues. The CDR3, as DNA: TGTGCCAGCAGCGTAGGGGGACAGGGGGTCGGCTACACCTTC. It encodes CASSVGGQGVGYTF.

The chain recombines TRBV4-1 with TRBJ2-7; D perhaps matches TRBD1 (6 bases). In germline, CDR1 is MGHRA, CDR2 YSYEKL. Trimming removed 1 base from V and 7 bases from J, with 14 bases in between. The CDR3 covers 14 residues. The CDR3 sequence is CASSQGEGGWEQYF. The CDR3 nucleotides read TGCGCCAGCAGCCAAGGGGAAGGGGGTTGGGAGCAGTACTTC.

The rearrangement joins TRBV5-8 to TRBJ2-7; D perhaps matches TRBD2 (6 bases). The CDR3 sequence is 16 residues long. Deletions cut 4 bases from V and 7 bases from J, with 24 bases between. CDR1 is SGHTS, CDR2 YDEGEE, per germline. This chain's CDR3 is CASSKKTTLSAGEQYF. The CDR3 DNA reads as TGTGCCAGCAGCAAGAAAACCACGCTGAGCGCGGGGGAGCAGTACTTC. Drawing the rest from reference TRBV5-8 and TRBJ2-7, the complete variable domain is EAGVTQSPTHLIKTRGQQATLRCSPISGHTSVYWYQQALGLGLQFLLWYDEGEERNRGNFPPRFSGRQFPNYSSELNVNALELEDSALYLCASSKKTTLSAGEQYFGPGTRLTVT.

The chain links TRBV4-2 to TRBJ1-6; D might be TRBD1 (5 bases). The ends were cut back, 0 bases at V and 10 bases at J, with 13 bases in the middle. This CDR3 is 15 amino acids long. Germline CDR1 is LGHNA and CDR2 is YNFKEQ. For the CDR3, the DNA is TGTGCCAGCAGCCAAGACAGGGCCATAGGATCACCCCTCCACTTT. It yields the protein CASSQDRAIGSPLHF.

The chain recombines TRBV18 with TRBJ1-2; 7 bases fit TRBD1. The germline V gene has CDR1 KGHSH and CDR2 LQKENI. The junction had 2 bases not matched to a gene; V was cut back by 0 bases and J by 4 bases. CDR3 length: 14 amino acids. CDR3 in amino acids: CASSPPDRVYGYTF. Here the CDR3 DNA reads TGTGCCAGCTCACCACCCGACAGGGTCTATGGCTACACCTTC.

This sequence joins TRBV5-1 and TRBJ1-1; D is ambiguous. The V gene's germline CDR1 is SGHRS and CDR2 YFSETQ. Trimming removed 1 base from V and 8 bases from J, with 27 bases in between. There are 18 residues in the CDR3. The CDR3 region has the DNA TGCGCCAGCAGCTTGCGCGTCTCGAATCCAGCAACTAATAACGAAGCTTTCTTT. Its translation: CASSLRVSNPATNNEAFF.

This clone showed up just once. The chain recombines TRBV7-9 with TRBJ2-1; 9 bases match TRBD2. The CDR3 has 15 residues. The germline V gene encodes CDR1 SEHNR and CDR2 FQNEAQ (reference sequence). J was trimmed by 9 bases and V by 1 base; bases with no gene match: 7. CDR3 sequence: CASSLGPSGALEQFF. CDR3 DNA sequence: TGTGCCAGCAGCTTAGGTCCTAGCGGGGCTCTTGAGCAGTTCTTC.

This rearrangement joins TRBV5-1 to TRBJ2-3; TRBD1 matches 7 bases. J was trimmed by 0 bases and V by 3 bases; bases with no gene match: 10. The germline CDR1 and CDR2 sequences are SGHRS and YFSETQ. The CDR3 covers 17 residues. The CDR3 bases are TGCGCCAGCAGCTACGGGACAGCAAGTTCCAGCACAGATACGCAGTATTTT. Translating gives CASSYGTASSSTDTQYF.

This clone appeared a single time. CDR3: CASRQGKETQYF. The DNA for the CDR3 is TGTGCCAGCAGACAGGGGAAAGAGACCCAGTACTTC. V and J are TRBV28 and TRBJ2-5; 7 nucleotides line up with TRBD1. V was clipped by 6 bases and J by 3 bases; unmatched bases: 1. The length of the CDR3 is 12 residues. Germline CDR1 and CDR2: MDHEN and SYDVKM.

The chain links TRBV18 to TRBJ2-7; 11 nucleotides match TRBD2. V lost 3 bases, J lost 3 bases, and 7 bases stayed unmatched. The V gene's germline CDR1 is KGHSH and CDR2 LQKENI. The CDR3 contains 16 residues. This chain's CDR3 is CASSPTPGTSGYEQYF. The CDR3 DNA reads TGTGCCAGCTCACCTACACCCGGGACTAGCGGCTACGAGCAGTACTTC. Filled out from reference TRBV18 and TRBJ2-7, the complete variable domain reads NAGVMQNPRHLVRRRGQEARLRCSPMKGHSHVYWYRQLPEEGLKFMVYLQKENIIDESGMPKERFSAEFPKEGPSILRIQQVVRGDSAAYFCASSPTPGTSGYEQYFGPGTRLTVT.

Turning to this clone: The same CDR3 arises from other DNA sequences in this sample as well. The chain couples TRBV7-6 to TRBJ2-3; 8 bases fit TRBD2. This CDR3 is 17 amino acids long. In germline, CDR1 is SGHVS, CDR2 FNYEAQ. J was trimmed by 2 bases and V by 0 bases; bases with no gene match: 7. The CDR3 is CASSLALAGGYTDTQYF. The CDR3 DNA follows: TGTGCCAGCAGCTTAGCTCTGGCGGGGGGCTACACAGATACGCAGTATTTT.

V and J are TRBV7-6 and TRBJ2-4; possibly TRBD2 for D (5 bases). Looked up from germline, CDR1 is SGHVS and CDR2 is FNYEAQ. This CDR3 is built from 15 residues. Trimming shortened V by 1 base and J by 7 bases, and 14 bases separated the two germline ends. CDR3 protein: CASSLESGLRNIQYF. The CDR3 region has the DNA TGTGCCAGCAGCTTAGAATCGGGGTTAAGGAACATTCAGTACTTC.

This chain joins TRBV27 and TRBJ2-1, with D maybe TRBD2 (7 bases). V lost 2 bases, J lost 7 bases, and 30 bases lay in between. The CDR3 consists of 20 residues. The germline gives CDR1 MNHEY, CDR2 SMNVEV (reference sequence). CDR3 in amino acids: CASSLAGAWVGGRVGNEQFF. CDR3 DNA: TGTGCCAGCAGTTTAGCGGGGGCTTGGGTCGGGGGGCGCGTTGGAAATGAGCAGTTCTTC.

The chain has TRBV9 and TRBJ1-2; possible D gene TRBD1, 6 bases. This CDR3 has 15 amino acids. V shed 0 bases and J shed 5 bases, with 14 bases lying between them. CDR1 is SGDLS and CDR2 is YYNGEE in the germline V gene. The CDR3 nucleotides read TGTGCCAGCAGCGTAGACCCGGGACAAGTATATGGCTACACCTTC. It encodes CASSVDPGQVYGYTF.

The V gene is TRBV28, the J gene TRBJ1-1; 9 bases are a match to TRBD1. The CDR3 is made up of 14 amino acids. Germline CDR1 MDHEN, CDR2 SYDVKM. The ends lost 2 bases at V and 10 bases at J; junction bases unmatched: 8. The CDR3, as DNA: TGTGCCAGCAGTTTAACAGGGGGCGCTTTGCGAGCTTTCTTT. As protein: CASSLTGGALRAFF.

The chain uses TRBV5-6 and TRBJ2-5; TRBD1 matches at 7 bases. J was trimmed by 1 base and V by 4 bases; bases with no gene match: 4. The CDR3 spans 14 residues. Germline CDR1 reads SGHDT; CDR2 reads YYEEEE. Here the CDR3 reads CASSHDRVQETQYF. In DNA form, the CDR3 reads TGTGCCAGCAGCCACGACAGGGTCCAAGAGACCCAGTACTTC.

The rearrangement uses TRBV4-2 and TRBJ1-5, with a weak D call TRBD1 (6 bases). This CDR3 is built from 15 residues. CDR1 and CDR2 from the germline V gene are LGHNA and YNFKEQ. Trimming cost V 2 bases and J 8 bases, with 16 bases left between them. The CDR3 is CASSQRGTSGEPQHF. The CDR3 nucleotides are TGTGCCAGCAGCCAAAGGGGGACCTCCGGGGAGCCCCAGCATTTT.

Note on this clone: Other DNA sequences in the sample encode the same CDR3. V is TRBV7-9 and J is TRBJ2-5; D might be TRBD1 (5 bases). V lost 1 base, J lost 1 base, and 7 bases lay in between. The CDR3 covers 14 residues. CDR1 and CDR2 from the germline V gene are SEHNR and FQNEAQ (reference sequence). CDR3 sequence reads: CASSLGRGQETQYF. The DNA of the CDR3 is TGTGCCAGCAGCTTAGGAAGGGGCCAAGAGACCCAGTACTTC.

This chain connects TRBV5-4 to TRBJ1-5; TRBD1 is a possible D gene (5 bases). V lost 1 base, J lost 6 bases, and 11 bases lay in between. The CDR3 spans 14 residues. The germline V gene has CDR1 SGHNT and CDR2 YYREEE (reference sequence). The CDR3 reads CASSLWGGRQPQHF. CDR3 coding DNA: TGTGCCAGCAGCTTGTGGGGGGGTCGTCAGCCCCAGCATTTT.

The genes are TRBV21-1 and TRBJ2-7; the DNA was not compared with TRBD1, the D call given in the table. TRBV21-1 is assigned pseudogene status. The CDR3 has 18 residues. The CDR3 spells CASSNKQGTGRSSYEQYF. CDR3 coding DNA: TGTGCCAGCAGCAATAAACAGGGGACAGGGAGAAGCTCCTACGAGCAGTACTTC.

The chain combines TRBV5-6 with TRBJ1-6; TRBD1 agrees at 8 bases. The germline gives CDR1 SGHDT, CDR2 YYEEEE. V lost 2 bases and J lost 10; bases outside the gene matches: 8. The CDR3 length is 15 residues. CDR3 nucleotide sequence: TGTGCCAGCAGCTTAGGGCAGGGGGCGAAGTCACCCCTCCACTTT. Its protein product is CASSLGQGAKSPLHF.

J is TRBJ1-2 and V is TRBV7-9, with D possibly being TRBD1 (5 bases). Between the trimmed V and J ends, which lost 2 bases and 4 bases, there was a span of 17 bases. Germline CDR1 reads SEHNR; CDR2 reads FQNEAQ (reference sequence). The CDR3 sequence is 16 residues long. The CDR3 coding sequence is TGTGCCAGCAGCTTATATATCCAGGGATTCGGCTATGGCTACACCTTC. This encodes CASSLYIQGFGYGYTF.

This clone has more than one count but fewer than ten. The chain joins TRBV4-1 to TRBJ1-5; 8 positions match TRBD1. The germline V gene encodes CDR1 MGHRA and CDR2 YSYEKL. The CDR3 sequence is 15 residues long. After removal of 3 bases from V and 5 bases from J, the junction contained 6 bases not matched to a gene. CDR3 DNA: TGCGCCAGCAGCCAGGACAGGGCAATACATCAGCCCCAGCATTTT. Amino acid sequence: CASSQDRAIHQPQHF.

About this clone itself: This specimen includes other DNA sequences encoding the same CDR3. This chain links TRBV5-1 with TRBJ1-2, with a tentative D call TRBD1 (5 bases). The germline gives CDR1 SGHRS, CDR2 YFSETQ. The CDR3 has 14 residues. Trimming shortened V by 7 bases and J by 0 bases, and 13 bases separated the two germline ends. CDR3 sequence (DNA): TGCGCCAGCTCGTTGGACACTGCTAACTATGGCTACACCTTC. Protein: CASSLDTANYGYTF. The full variable domain, completed using reference TRBV5-1 and TRBJ1-2, is KAGVTQTPRYLIKTRGQQVTLSCSPISGHRSVSWYQQTPGQGLQFLFEYFSETQRNKGNFPGRFSGRQFSNSRSEMNVSTLELGDSALYLCASSLDTANYGYTFGSGTRLTVV.